This T cell receptor (beta chain) was found in a study of Graves' ophthalmopathy and Graves' hyperthyroidism. From RNA, the CDR3 regions of TCR beta chains were amplified and sequenced. An opening RT-PCR round employed HTBI primers and preceded a second-round multiplex PCR. TCRdb ran MiXCR on the multiplex PCR reads and lists one entry per CDR3 protein. The repertoire has about 40,000 distinct CDR3 sequences, around 50% of them found once; the top ten carry 15% to 20%. This clonotype showed up many times. Those donors who had ophthalmopathy presented with moderate-to-severe activity, a CAS of ≥3, a NOSPECS of ≥4 and a duration under 3 months. The material sequenced was peripheral blood. The clonotype was recovered from an adult man with Graves' ophthalmopathy.

The DNA for the CDR3 is TGTGCCAGCAGCCGATTCCAGGGGGGAGGTGAAAAACTGTTTTTT. This sequence encodes CASSRFQGGGEKLFF. The chain employs TRBV27 and TRBJ1-4; 7 bases are a match to TRBD1. V lost 6 bases to trimming and J lost 7 bases; unmatched junction nucleotides: 11. Germline V gives CDR1 MNHEY, CDR2 SMNVEV (reference sequence). This CDR3 contains 15 residues.